This TCR beta chain is drawn from a study of blood T cell repertoires in COVID-19. Per the original data handling: Amplification of reference gene primers provided the estimated nucleated cell counts. The table came from immunoSEQ multiplex PCR; TCRdb's copy has only in-frame clones and leaves some out. V and J calls plus clone size are reproduced from that table; the DNA served to infer D and trimming. Here the sample spans 130,000 to 150,000 clones, under 85% being singletons. Germline-derived CDR1 and CDR2 are LGHDT and YNNKEL (reference sequence). V lost 9 bases, J lost 5 bases, and 12 bases stayed unmatched. CDR3 length equals 14 residues.

The receptor was derived from a man in his fifties with active or convalescent COVID-19. The J gene is TRBJ2-5, the V gene TRBV3-1 (or the pseudogene TRBV3-2), with 7 bases matching TRBD2. The sample consisted of peripheral blood. The CDR3: CARPPRGGGETQYF. The CDR3 DNA follows: TGTGCCAGACCCCCGAGGGGCGGGGGTGAGACCCAGTACTTC.